The 19 T cell receptor beta chains below were found in one sample sequenced in a study of early T cells in non-severe SARS-CoV-2 infection. TCRdb processed the 5' RACE reads anew with MiXCR; each CDR3 protein has one entry. The sample records about 100,000 distinct CDR3 sequences, roughly an eighth being singletons. Sequences were obtained from whole blood. The receptors were gathered from an adult who was a healthcare worker with PCR-confirmed SARS-CoV-2 infection or an uninfected control (not recorded which).

The chain uses TRBV20-1 and TRBJ2-2; 9 nucleotides agree with TRBD1. CDR3 length: 14 amino acids. Germline CDR1 is DFQATT and CDR2 is SNEGSKA (reference sequence). V lost 6 bases and J lost 6; bases outside the gene matches: 8. CDR3 loop: CSARTGEGPGELFF. CDR3 nucleotides: TGCAGTGCCAGGACAGGGGAGGGGCCCGGGGAGCTGTTTTTT.

This clonotype was counted between two and nine times. V and J are TRBV29-1 and TRBJ2-7; 8 bases are shared with TRBD2. CDR1 SQVTM and CDR2 ANQGSEA come from the germline V gene. The J segment lost 3 bases and the V segment lost 6 bases, leaving 1 base of the junction unmatched. This CDR3 comprises 11 residues. CDR3 sequence (DNA): TGCAGCGTCGGGGGGGGCTACGAGCAGTACTTC. Encoded protein: CSVGGGYEQYF.

The gene calls are TRBV20-1 and TRBJ2-4; D is unclear. CDR1 and CDR2 (germline): DFQATT, SNEGSKA (reference sequence). This CDR3 comprises 11 residues. The V and J ends lost 6 bases and 7 bases respectively, with 10 bases between them. CDR3 loop: CSARRTNIQYF. CDR3 in DNA: TGCAGTGCCCGCCGGACCAACATTCAGTACTTC.

This clonotype was seen a few times. The chain uses TRBV6-6 and TRBJ1-2, with D uncertain. This CDR3 spans 11 amino acids. Between the trimmed V and J ends, which lost 7 bases and 7 bases, there was a span of 10 bases. The germline V gene encodes CDR1 MNHNY and CDR2 SVGAGI (reference sequence). The CDR3 sequence: CASTLVGGYTF. CDR3 DNA: TGTGCCAGCACCCTGGTCGGTGGCTACACCTTC.

As DNA, the CDR3 is TGTGCCAGCAGCCCAGGCGGGACTAGCTTCTACGAGCAGTACTTC. Its translation: CASSPGGTSFYEQYF. The chain employs TRBV11-2 and TRBJ2-7; 9 bases are a match to TRBD2. J lost 3 bases, V lost 5 bases, and 8 bases had no gene match. This CDR3 is built from 15 residues. The germline V gene has CDR1 SGHAT and CDR2 FQNNGV.

This clonotype has only a few counts. CDR3 amino acids: CASSFQTAGRYNEQFF. In DNA form, the CDR3 reads TGTGCCAGCAGCTTCCAGACAGCTGGCCGTTACAATGAGCAGTTCTTC. The J gene is TRBJ2-1, the V gene TRBV7-6, with D perhaps TRBD1 (5 bases). There are 16 residues in the CDR3. Germline assignment: CDR1 SGHVS and CDR2 FNYEAQ. The V gene lost 3 bases and the J gene lost 4 bases, with 16 bases spanning the gap.

This clonotype has a count of ten or more. The chain employs TRBV27 and TRBJ2-5; 7 nucleotides match TRBD2. Germline lookup yields CDR1 MNHEY and CDR2 SMNVEV (reference sequence). The CDR3 length is 15 residues. J was trimmed by 2 bases and V by 4 bases; bases with no gene match: 7. The CDR3, as DNA: TGTGCCAGCAGTTCCCCGGCGGGAGCGCAAGAGACCCAGTACTTC. Translation: CASSSPAGAQETQYF.

This clonotype turned up a few times. The chain is built from TRBV7-9 and TRBJ2-7; the D call may be TRBD1 or TRBD2 (6 bases each). The CDR3 runs to 15 residues. V was trimmed by 3 bases and J by 4 bases, leaving 16 bases between them. CDR1 is SEHNR, CDR2 FQNEAQ, per germline (reference sequence). The DNA for the CDR3 is TGTGCCAGCAGCTTGACCCTAGGGGGGACGTACGAGCAGTACTTC. It translates to CASSLTLGGTYEQYF.

CDR3 sequence (DNA): TGCAGCGCCCCATTAGGGGGTACTAGCACAGATACGCAGTATTTT. Its translation: CSAPLGGTSTDTQYF. The chain combines TRBV29-1 with TRBJ2-3; D may be TRBD1 (6 bases). Between the trimmed V and J ends, which lost 7 bases and 0 bases, there was a span of 17 bases. CDR1 is SQVTM, CDR2 ANQGSEA, per germline. This CDR3 is 15 amino acids long.

At least ten counts were recorded for this clonotype. The V and J genes are TRBV11-3 and TRBJ2-3; D is ambiguous. The CDR3 length is 13 residues. V was trimmed by 4 bases and J by 5 bases, leaving 10 bases between them. Germline V lookup: CDR1 SGHNT, CDR2 YENEEA. The CDR3 region is CASSYRPGDTQYF. The CDR3 region has the DNA TGTGCCAGCAGCTACCGCCCGGGAGATACGCAGTATTTT.

This clonotype was seen ten or more times. The V gene is TRBV18, the J gene TRBJ2-2; D is undetermined. The CDR3 has 14 amino acids. The germline CDR1 and CDR2 sequences are KGHSH and LQKENI. Trimming took off 3 bases at V and 6 bases at J, with 11 bases between the two ends. The CDR3 bases are TGTGCCAGCTCACCGACCGGCGTCCCCGGGGAGCTGTTTTTT. The encoded protein is CASSPTGVPGELFF. The full variable domain, completed using reference TRBV18 and TRBJ2-2, is NAGVMQNPRHLVRRRGQEARLRCSPMKGHSHVYWYRQLPEEGLKFMVYLQKENIIDESGMPKERFSAEFPKEGPSILRIQQVVRGDSAAYFCASSPTGVPGELFFGEGSRLTVL.

V and J are TRBV7-3 and TRBJ2-1, with a weak D call TRBD2 (5 bases). CDR3 length: 14 residues. CDR1 and CDR2 from the germline V gene are SGHTA and FQGTGA. The V end lost 5 bases, the J end lost 9 bases, and 17 bases lay between the germline ends. The CDR3 is CASSEGPPDGEQFF. The CDR3 nucleotides are TGTGCCAGCAGCGAGGGCCCTCCCGACGGTGAGCAGTTCTTC.

Only a few counts were recorded for this clonotype. The J gene is TRBJ1-6, the V gene TRBV28; no definite D call. Trimming removed 6 bases at V and 9 bases at J, with 21 bases between. Germline V CDR1 and CDR2: MDHEN, SYDVKM. The length of the CDR3 is 16 residues. The CDR3 DNA follows: TGTGCCAGCAGCTCCAAGCGGACTGCTGGTAGTTCACCCCTCCACTTT. Protein: CASSSKRTAGSSPLHF.

This clonotype showed up many times. The CDR3 spells CASSFRRRATDTQYF. For the CDR3, the DNA is TGTGCCAGCAGCTTTAGGCGGAGAGCCACAGATACGCAGTATTTT. The V call is TRBV11-2, the J call TRBJ2-3, with D hard to call. This CDR3 comprises 15 residues. Per germline, CDR1 SGHAT and CDR2 FQNNGV. The V end was cut by 3 bases, the J end by 2 bases, with 12 bases between.

This chain joins TRBV7-6 and TRBJ2-2; 8 positions match TRBD1. Germline V gene data show CDR1 as SGHVS and CDR2 as FNYEAQ. This CDR3 spans 17 amino acids. The trim removed 3 bases at V and 5 bases at J, leaving 11 bases unmatched. CDR3 amino acids: CASSLIPGGAETGELFF. As DNA, the CDR3 is TGTGCCAGCAGCTTGATCCCAGGGGGCGCGGAGACCGGGGAGCTGTTTTTT.

To note about this clonotype: This may be a read error: a much more frequent sequence differs by one nucleotide. The J gene is TRBJ1-6, the V gene TRBV12-3 or TRBV12-4; D remains ambiguous. The CDR3 spans 16 residues. CDR3 sequence (DNA): TGTGCCAGCAGTTTGCTTGGTGGATCTCGTAATTCATCCCTCCACTTT. This encodes CASSLLGGSRNSSLHF.

The table lists this clonotype with many counts. V and J are TRBV10-3 and TRBJ2-1, with 14 nucleotides matching TRBD2. CDR3 size: 13 residues. Germline assignment: CDR1 ENHRY and CDR2 SYGVKD. V lost 10 bases and J lost 5; bases outside the gene matches: 1. The CDR3, as DNA: TGTGCCACGGGACTAGCGGGGGACAATGAGCAGTTCTTC. Protein: CATGLAGDNEQFF.

The chain combines TRBV5-4 with TRBJ1-2; maybe TRBD1 (6 bases). The CDR3 sequence is 14 residues long. Trimming shortened V by 3 bases and J by 6 bases, and 15 bases separated the two germline ends. CDR1 SGHNT and CDR2 YYREEE come from the germline V gene (reference sequence). The CDR3 coding sequence is TGTGCCAGCAGCTCTACAGGGTCGGGGAATGGCTACACCTTC. Protein: CASSSTGSGNGYTF.

This clonotype was observed a handful of times. The J gene is TRBJ1-1, the V gene TRBV29-1, with no clear D. The CDR3 sequence is 13 residues long. Trimming removed 3 bases from V and 2 bases from J, with 10 bases in between. CDR1 is SQVTM and CDR2 is ANQGSEA in the germline V gene. The CDR3 protein is CSVDRGRNTEAFF. The DNA of the CDR3 is TGCAGCGTTGATCGGGGAAGAAACACTGAAGCTTTCTTT.